The next 11 T cell receptor beta chains were all read from a single sample in a study of blood T cell repertoires in COVID-19. The table came from immunoSEQ multiplex PCR; TCRdb's copy has only in-frame clones and leaves some out. The table records just over 95,000 clones, around nine tenths of them present only once. Sequences were obtained from peripheral blood. The receptors were sampled from a human donor in a cohort sampled during active COVID-19.

The CDR3 here is CASSLPIRADTQYF. The CDR3 DNA follows: TGTGCCAGCAGCCTACCCATTCGGGCAGATACGCAGTATTTT. The V gene is TRBV7-2, the J gene TRBJ2-3; unclear D gene. This CDR3 has 14 residues. Germline V CDR1 and CDR2: SGHTA, FQGNSA. Trimming removed 5 bases at V and 4 bases at J, with 13 bases between.

This rearrangement joins TRBV19 to TRBJ1-2, with 9 bases aligning to TRBD1. Germline CDR1 is LNHDA and CDR2 is SQIVND (reference sequence). The CDR3 has 15 amino acids. After removal of 1 base from V and 4 bases from J, the junction contained 4 bases not matched to a gene. CDR3 bases: TGTGCCAGTAGTATAGTGGACAGGGGTCTCTATGGCTACACCTTC. Protein product: CASSIVDRGLYGYTF.

V and J are TRBV12-3 or TRBV12-4 and TRBJ2-7, with 7 bases lining up with TRBD1. J lost 3 bases, V lost 5 bases, and 4 bases had no gene match. The CDR3 has 13 residues. Here the CDR3 reads CASSPGQIYEQYF. CDR3 in DNA: TGTGCCAGCAGTCCGGGACAGATCTACGAGCAGTACTTC.

The chain has TRBV25-1 and TRBJ2-3; D ambiguous. V shed 6 bases and J shed 2 bases, with 9 bases lying between them. Per the germline V gene, CDR1 is MGHDK and CDR2 is SYGVNS. The CDR3 covers 13 residues. CDR3 region: CASSASLTDTQYF. CDR3 bases: TGTGCCAGCAGCGCGAGTCTCACAGATACGCAGTATTTT. Full variable domain (remainder filled in from reference TRBV25-1 and TRBJ2-3): EADIYQTPRYLVIGTGKKITLECSQTMGHDKMYWYQQDPGMELHLIHYSYGVNSTEKGDLSSESTVSRIRTEHFPLTLESARPSHTSQYLCASSASLTDTQYFGPGTRLTVL.

The chain combines TRBV6-5 with TRBJ1-2; the D gene is possibly TRBD1 (6 bases). With 7 bases removed from V and 2 bases from J, the gap between germline ends came to 11 bases. Germline V gene lookup returns CDR1 MNHEY and CDR2 SVGAGI. This CDR3 is built from 13 residues. The CDR3, as DNA: TGTGCCAGCATAGTACAGGGCAACTATGGCTACACCTTC. It encodes CASIVQGNYGYTF.

The chain joins TRBV9 to TRBJ2-3; the D gene is possibly TRBD1 (5 bases). This CDR3 is 16 amino acids long. Trimming pared 0 bases from V and 0 bases from J, leaving 11 bases between. Germline-derived CDR1 and CDR2 are SGDLS and YYNGEE. Here the CDR3 DNA reads TGTGCCAGCAGCGTAGAGATCCAGGGTAGCACAGATACGCAGTATTTT. Translated: CASSVEIQGSTDTQYF. Based on the CDR3 plus reference TRBV9 and TRBJ2-3, the full variable domain is DSGVTQTPKHLITATGQRVTLRCSPRSGDLSVYWYQQSLDQGLQFLIQYYNGEERAKGNILERFSAQQFPDLHSELNLSSLELGDSALYFCASSVEIQGSTDTQYFGPGTRLTVL.

The rearrangement joins TRBV19 to TRBJ1-3; D is undetermined. This CDR3 has 14 residues. Germline CDR1 LNHDA, CDR2 SQIVND (reference sequence). V lost 5 bases and J 0 bases, leaving 8 bases between the germline ends. This CDR3 is CASSLGSSGNTIYF. DNA for the CDR3: TGTGCCAGTAGTTTGGGGAGCTCTGGAAACACCATATATTTT.

This chain uses TRBV5-1 with TRBJ2-3; 7 nucleotides agree with TRBD2. Per the germline V gene, CDR1 is SGHRS and CDR2 is YFSETQ. V lost 2 bases and J lost 0; bases outside the gene matches: 3. The CDR3 contains 15 residues. CDR3 region: CASSFTSDSTDTQYF. For the CDR3, the DNA is TGCGCCAGCAGCTTTACTAGCGACAGCACAGATACGCAGTATTTT.

This clone occurred once. The chain couples TRBV6-5 to TRBJ2-3; possibly TRBD2 for D (5 bases). Germline values: CDR1 MNHEY, CDR2 SVGAGI. The CDR3 loop spans 16 amino acids. The V end lost 0 bases, the J end lost 3 bases, and 13 bases lay between the germline ends. The CDR3 spells CASSYSIGLGTDTQYF. In nucleotides, the CDR3 is TGTGCCAGCAGTTACTCGATCGGACTTGGGACAGATACGCAGTATTTT.

The chain's CDR3 is CASSLGGDPSNQPQHF. The DNA for the CDR3 is TGTGCCAGCAGTTTGGGGGGGGATCCAAGCAATCAGCCCCAGCATTTT. The chain carries TRBV27 and TRBJ1-5, with TRBD1 as a possible D gene (5 bases). CDR1 and CDR2 (germline): MNHEY, SMNVEV (reference sequence). The CDR3 runs 16 residues. With 3 bases removed from V and 1 base from J, the gap between germline ends came to 13 bases.

The chain uses TRBV11-3 and TRBJ2-1; 11 bases match TRBD1. Trimming cost V 5 bases and J 9 bases; bases outside gene matches: 18. CDR1 and CDR2 from the germline V gene are SGHNT and YENEEA. The CDR3 is made up of 18 amino acids. As DNA, the CDR3 is TGTGCCAGCAGCCGGGGATATTCGTCCGGGACAGGGGGGATTGAGCAGTTCTTC. It yields the protein CASSRGYSSGTGGIEQFF.